Each of the 27 T cell receptor beta chains below was sequenced from the same sample in a study of blood T cell repertoires in COVID-19 (dated by TCRdb to between 2020 and 2021). The library was produced with the immunoSEQ multiplex PCR assay. This is the immuneACCESS table as TCRdb keeps it, with only in-frame sequences that have V and J called. A part of the clones is gone; compared with another copy, unresolved V genes explain less than half, and the rest is unexplained. The sample includes under 65,000 clones, with about nine tenths observed a single time. The ten largest make up around 8.4% of the sample. The sequencing input was peripheral blood. The receptors derive from a woman older than 75 with active COVID-19.

The J gene is TRBJ1-1, the V gene TRBV6-1; D is unresolved. The CDR3 spans 15 residues. V was pared by 2 bases and J by 10 bases, with 20 bases between. Germline lookup yields CDR1 MNHNS and CDR2 SASEGT. CDR3 protein: CASSENPEILSGAFF. The CDR3 bases are TGTGCCAGCAGTGAAAATCCCGAAATTTTGTCCGGAGCTTTCTTT.

V gene TRBV28 combines with J gene TRBJ2-2; D is possibly TRBD2 (5 bases). Germline CDR1 reads MDHEN; CDR2 reads SYDVKM. This CDR3 has 16 amino acids. Trimming took 5 bases from V and 1 from J, leaving 14 bases between them. This chain's CDR3 is CASSALGGWNTGELFF. For the CDR3, the DNA is TGTGCCAGCAGTGCGCTGGGCGGGTGGAACACCGGGGAGCTGTTTTTT.

This chain links TRBV6-4 with TRBJ1-5; D may be TRBD1 (5 bases). The CDR3 length is 17 residues. The V end lost 0 bases, the J end lost 0 bases, and 12 bases lay between the germline ends. Germline V gives CDR1 MRHNA, CDR2 SNTAGT. CDR3 in amino acids: CASSDSGTDYSNQPQHF. CDR3 in DNA: TGTGCCAGCAGTGACTCCGGGACGGACTATAGCAATCAGCCCCAGCATTTT.

V gene TRBV5-6 combines with J gene TRBJ2-7; 7 bases align to TRBD2. The ends lost 3 bases at V and 4 bases at J; junction bases unmatched: 4. The CDR3 totals 13 residues. Germline CDR1 is SGHDT and CDR2 is YYEEEE. CDR3 nucleotide sequence: TGTGCCAGCAGCTCTGGGGGGGTGTACGAGCAGTACGTC. Translation gives CASSSGGVYEQYV.

The J gene is TRBJ2-5, the V gene TRBV25-1; weak D call: TRBD2 (5 bases). The V end lost 6 bases, the J end lost 1 base, and 15 bases lay between the germline ends. The V gene's germline CDR1 is MGHDK and CDR2 SYGVNS. The CDR3 length is 15 residues. DNA for the CDR3: TGTGCCAGCAGGAGAGAGGGTGGAGGCCAAGAGACCCAGTACTTC. Protein sequence: CASRREGGGQETQYF.

V usage is TRBV10-3 and J usage is TRBJ2-7; 9 bases line up with TRBD2. CDR3 length: 15 amino acids. J was trimmed by 0 bases and V by 6 bases; bases with no gene match: 6. Germline-derived CDR1 and CDR2 are ENHRY and SYGVKD. CDR3 amino acids: CAIRSSGTSSYEQYF. The CDR3 nucleotides read TGTGCCATCAGATCTAGCGGGACCAGCTCCTACGAGCAGTACTTC.

V is TRBV19 and J is TRBJ1-6, with D tentatively TRBD1 (6 bases). The CDR3 consists of 14 residues. The V gene lost 1 base and the J gene lost 7 bases, with 8 bases spanning the gap. Germline lookup yields CDR1 LNHDA and CDR2 SQIVND (reference sequence). The CDR3 loop is CASSIARGNSPLHF. The CDR3 DNA follows: TGTGCCAGTAGTATAGCGAGGGGGAATTCACCCCTCCACTTT.

The rearrangement links TRBV6-5 to TRBJ2-7, with 8 bases identical to TRBD1. The CDR3 runs 15 residues. Trimming took 6 bases from V and 1 from J; bases not matched to a gene: 8. The germline V gene encodes CDR1 MNHEY and CDR2 SVGAGI. This chain's CDR3 is CASSAGTGKSYEQYF. The DNA for the CDR3 is TGTGCCAGCAGCGCTGGGACAGGAAAATCCTACGAGCAGTACTTC.

The rearrangement joins TRBV24-1 to TRBJ1-5, with D hard to call. Trimming cost V 5 bases and J 7 bases, with 8 bases left between them. The germline CDR1 and CDR2 sequences are KGHDR and SFDVKD. CDR3 length equals 12 residues. The CDR3 loop is CATSVGSQPQHF. The CDR3, as DNA: TGTGCCACCAGTGTAGGGAGCCAGCCCCAGCATTTT.

J is TRBJ2-3 and V is TRBV7-8, with 13 bases matching TRBD2. The CDR3 consists of 16 residues. Per the germline V gene, CDR1 is SGHVS and CDR2 is FQNEAQ. The trim removed 5 bases at V and 4 bases at J, leaving 6 bases unmatched. CDR3 coding DNA: TGTGCCAGCAGCACTGGGACTAGCGGGAAATCAGATACGCAGTATTTT. Translated: CASSTGTSGKSDTQYF.

The rearrangement joins TRBV3-1 (or the pseudogene TRBV3-2) to TRBJ1-5; D perhaps matches TRBD1 (5 bases). V lost 2 bases, J lost 7 bases, and 15 bases lay in between. The germline CDR1 and CDR2 sequences are LGHDT and YNNKEL (reference sequence). There are 15 residues in the CDR3. The CDR3 region has the DNA TGTGCCAGCAGCCAAAGTACAGGTAGGGGACAGCCCCAGCATTTT. It is translated as CASSQSTGRGQPQHF.

The V call is TRBV19, the J call TRBJ2-3; 7 bases agree with TRBD1. This CDR3 has 14 amino acids. CDR1 is LNHDA, CDR2 SQIVND, per germline (reference sequence). J lost 1 base, V lost 8 bases, and 6 bases had no gene match. Here the CDR3 DNA reads TGTGCCAGTGAAACCGGACAGGGCACAGATACGCAGTATTTT. Translation: CASETGQGTDTQYF.

The count of this clone is one. This chain connects TRBV11-2 to TRBJ2-2; 12 bases map to TRBD2. Germline V gives CDR1 SGHAT, CDR2 FQNNGV. The junction had 1 base not matched to a gene; V was cut back by 1 base and J by 4 bases. The CDR3 runs to 16 residues. The CDR3 loop is CASSLGLAGVTGELFF. The DNA for the CDR3 is TGTGCCAGCAGCTTAGGACTAGCGGGAGTCACCGGGGAGCTGTTTTTT.

The rearrangement uses TRBV3-1 (or the pseudogene TRBV3-2) and TRBJ1-2, with 8 positions matching TRBD1. The V gene's germline CDR1 is LGHDT and CDR2 YNNKEL (reference sequence). V shed 0 bases and J 4 bases; nucleotides not matched to a gene: 4. There are 15 residues in the CDR3. The CDR3 DNA sequence: TGTGCCAGCAGCCAAGACAGGGGGCGCAGCTATGGCTACACCTTC. Protein product: CASSQDRGRSYGYTF.

The chain links TRBV11-2 to TRBJ2-7, with 7 bases aligning to TRBD1. The CDR3 extends over 14 amino acids. Unmatched junction bases numbered 5, after V lost 5 bases and J lost 1 base. Germline CDR1 is SGHAT and CDR2 is FQNNGV. CDR3 in DNA: TGTGCCAGCAGCCCTTCAGGGGGTTCCTACGAGCAGTACTTC. The encoded protein is CASSPSGGSYEQYF.

The CDR3 DNA reads TGTGCCAGCAGCGGCGGGACAGATAATTCACCCCTCCACTTT. It translates to CASSGGTDNSPLHF. The J gene is TRBJ1-6, the V gene TRBV5-5; TRBD1 aligns across 7 bases. Germline lookup yields CDR1 SGHKS and CDR2 YYEKEE (reference sequence). Trimming cost V 4 bases and J 5 bases; bases outside gene matches: 3. This CDR3 region has 14 residues.

Written as DNA, the CDR3 is TGTGCCAGCAAGGCTAGTACCTACAATGAGCAGTTCTTC. This sequence encodes CASKASTYNEQFF. The chain has TRBV2 and TRBJ2-1; D is unresolved. V lost 7 bases to trimming and J lost 2 bases, with 9 bases between them. There are 13 residues in the CDR3. Germline V gene lookup returns CDR1 SNHLY and CDR2 FYNNEI. The whole variable domain, remainder taken from reference TRBV2 and TRBJ2-1, is EPEVTQTPSHQVTQMGQEVILRCVPISNHLYFYWYRQILGQKVEFLVSFYNNEISEKSEIFDDQFSVERPDGSNFTLKIRSTKLEDSAMYFCASKASTYNEQFFGPGTRLTVL.

This clone has a single count. The chain couples TRBV5-5 to TRBJ1-6; a weak D match, TRBD1 (6 bases). Germline V gene sequence: CDR1 SGHKS, CDR2 YYEKEE (reference sequence). This CDR3 has 17 residues. V lost 2 bases, J lost 7 bases, and 19 bases lay in between. The CDR3 region is CASSFDPGGLRNSPLHF. As DNA, the CDR3 is TGTGCCAGCAGCTTTGATCCCGGGGGGCTTCGAAATTCACCCCTCCACTTT. The full variable domain, its missing parts supplied by reference TRBV5-5 and TRBJ1-6, is DAGVTQSPTHLIKTRGQQVTLRCSPISGHKSVSWYQQVLGQGPQFIFQYYEKEERGRGNFPDRFSARQFPNYSSELNVNALLLGDSALYLCASSFDPGGLRNSPLHFGNGTRLTVT.

The chain couples TRBV30 to TRBJ2-3, with 8 bases lining up with TRBD2. This CDR3 is built from 15 residues. Germline V CDR1 and CDR2: GTSNPN, SVGIG (reference sequence). The J segment lost 2 bases and the V segment lost 2 bases, leaving 6 bases of the junction unmatched. CDR3 in DNA: TGTGCCTGGAGTTTAGCGGGACCAATCACAGATACGCAGTATTTT. This translates into CAWSLAGPITDTQYF.

This rearrangement joins TRBV5-1 to TRBJ1-1; maybe TRBD1 (6 bases). With 4 bases removed from V and 6 bases from J, the gap between germline ends came to 22 bases. This CDR3 spans 16 amino acids. The germline V gene has CDR1 SGHRS and CDR2 YFSETQ. The CDR3 reads CASSPDSLGSLAEAFF. The CDR3 region has the DNA TGCGCCAGCAGCCCGGACAGTCTCGGCAGTCTGGCTGAAGCTTTCTTT.

A remark on this clone: One end of the junction is discordant with germline, which a read error may explain. This sequence joins TRBV4-2 and TRBJ1-3; tentatively, D is TRBD1 (5 bases). The germline V gene has CDR1 LGHNA and CDR2 YNFKEQ. CDR3 length: 17 residues. The CDR3 DNA follows: TGTGCCAGCACCCAACCGGGGGGTCCCCTCTCTGGAAACACCATATATTTT. As protein: CASTQPGGPLSGNTIYF.

This clone was seen a few times. The chain recombines TRBV15 with TRBJ1-5, with 8 bases matching TRBD1. This CDR3 has 18 amino acids. Trimming removed 0 bases from V and 1 base from J; junction bases left unmatched: 8. CDR1 and CDR2 (germline): LNHNV, YYDKDF (reference sequence). Here the CDR3 reads CATSRDADDRGSNQPQHF. The DNA for the CDR3 is TGTGCCACCAGCAGAGATGCCGATGACAGGGGAAGCAATCAGCCCCAGCATTTT.

In nucleotides, the CDR3 is TGTGCCAGCAGCCCCCGGGCAGACCCTGAGGGCACTGAAGCTTTCTTT. Translated, it gives CASSPRADPEGTEAFF. This sequence joins TRBV5-5 and TRBJ1-1; D not certain. The V gene lost 4 bases and the J gene lost 4 bases, with 20 bases spanning the gap. CDR3 size: 16 residues. Germline-derived CDR1 and CDR2 are SGHKS and YYEKEE (reference sequence).

This clone was seen only a few times. The chain couples TRBV6-5 to TRBJ2-7; 9 bases line up with TRBD1. V dropped 10 bases and J dropped 4; count of bases not matched to a gene: 2. The CDR3 is 11 amino acids. Looked up from germline, CDR1 is MNHEY and CDR2 is SVGAGI. The CDR3 sequence is CATGQGYEQYF. The CDR3 region has the DNA TGTGCCACCGGACAGGGGTACGAGCAGTACTTC.

The CDR3 region has the DNA TGTGCCAGCAGACTCCTACAGAGGAACACTGAAGCTTTCTTT. It encodes CASRLLQRNTEAFF. The chain uses TRBV6-5 and TRBJ1-1; unclear D gene. The ends were cut back, 6 bases at V and 1 base at J, with 12 bases in the middle. This CDR3 has 14 residues. Germline V gene data show CDR1 as MNHEY and CDR2 as SVGAGI.

V usage is TRBV5-1 and J usage is TRBJ2-1, with TRBD1 as a possible D gene (5 bases). V was cut by 1 base and J by 3 bases, with 11 bases left in between. The CDR3 is 15 residues long. Per the germline V gene, CDR1 is SGHRS and CDR2 is YFSETQ. The CDR3: CASSLRGPGYNEQFF. CDR3 nucleotides: TGCGCCAGCAGCTTGAGGGGCCCCGGCTACAATGAGCAGTTCTTC.

This chain uses TRBV27 with TRBJ2-3; TRBD2 matches 9 bases. There are 17 residues in the CDR3. The junction had 10 bases not matched to a gene; V was cut back by 6 bases and J by 0 bases. The germline V gene encodes CDR1 MNHEY and CDR2 SMNVEV (reference sequence). The CDR3, as DNA: TGTGCCAGCAGCCTCGCCAAGACTAGCGGAAGCACAGATACGCAGTATTTT. This gives the protein CASSLAKTSGSTDTQYF.